Below, one T cell receptor beta chain is given with its context. Assay used: immunoSEQ multiplex PCR; TCRdb lists only in-frame clones, some missing. The table has a few hundred thousand clones, around three quarters seen once. These data come from a study of cytotoxic CD8 clonotypes in ibrutinib-treated CLL. CDR1 is MDHEN and CDR2 is SYDVKM in the germline V gene. The V end was cut by 2 bases, the J end by 6 bases, with 11 bases between. The CDR3 is made up of 14 amino acids. J is TRBJ1-5 and V is TRBV28; no reliable D call. The sample in question was PBMCs, obtained after 24 months of ibrutinib treatment. The receptor's source is a human donor with chronic lymphocytic leukemia. Here the CDR3 reads CASSLHGEGQPQHF. Written as DNA, the CDR3 is TGTGCCAGCAGTTTACACGGGGAAGGTCAGCCCCAGCATTTT. The full variable domain, rest sourced from reference TRBV28 and TRBJ1-5, is DVKVTQSSRYLVKRTGEKVFLECVQDMDHENMFWYRQDPGLGLRLIYFSYDVKMKEKGDIPEGYSVSREKKERFSLILESASTNQTSMYLCASSLHGEGQPQHFGDGTRLSIL.